This T cell receptor (beta chain) comes out of a study of T cells after yellow fever vaccination. Worth noting for this clonotype: Its antigen is currently unknown.

TCRdb independently ran MiXCR on the 5' RACE reads; one entry per CDR3 protein. This table holds approximately 550,000 distinct CDR3 sequences, roughly 14% found once. Points from the study as a whole: A small share of clonotypes appeared in both CD4 and CD8 compartments.

This sequence originates from a man younger than 40 who received the YFV17D yellow fever vaccine. Sequenced here: PBMCs, sampled on the day of the yellow fever booster vaccination.

Written as DNA, the CDR3 is TGCGCCAGCAGAGCCCGTCGGGGGGACAATGAGCAGTTCTTC. It translates to CASRARRGDNEQFF. The J gene is TRBJ2-1, the V gene TRBV10-1; 7 bases are shared with TRBD2. After removal of 6 bases from V and 5 bases from J, the junction contained 7 bases not matched to a gene. Germline-derived CDR1 and CDR2 are WNHNN and SYGVQD (reference sequence). This CDR3 region has 14 residues.